This T cell receptor beta chain was identified during a study of memory CD4+ T cells and cytomegalovirus serostatus. Notes on the study in general: Of roughly 180 reported CMV TCRbeta sequences, about 67 were found in memory CD4+ repertoires.

Trimming took 8 bases from V and 4 from J, leaving 15 bases between them. CDR1 and CDR2 (germline): MNHEY, SVGAGI. The CDR3 sequence is 13 residues long. Single viable CD3+CD4+CD8-CD45RO+ cells were sorted as the memory CD4+ T cells. CD4+ T cells were isolated by positive magnetic selection. Measured with immunoSEQ multiplex PCR; TCRdb has only the in-frame clones, and not every one. The table lists around 50,000 clones, approximately 81% of them singletons. With regard to this clone: Its specificity is unknown.

This chain joins TRBV6-5 and TRBJ2-7; D tentatively fits TRBD1 or TRBD2 (5 bases each). Sequences were obtained from memory CD4+ T cells from blood. The TCR was taken from an adult in good health and CMV-seropositive. CDR3 residues: CASGKKRGYEQYF. The CDR3 nucleotides read TGTGCCAGCGGAAAGAAGAGGGGTTACGAGCAGTACTTC.